Below are 4 T cell receptor beta chains sequenced from a single sample in a study of T cell changes during pregnancy in multiple sclerosis. Measured with immunoSEQ multiplex PCR; TCRdb has only the in-frame clones, and not every one. This table holds approximately 83,000 clones, 90% to 95% found once. The sample consisted of peripheral blood, taken in the third trimester of pregnancy. These receptors were obtained from a female donor with multiple sclerosis, enrolled in a pregnancy study.

The chain employs TRBV5-6 and TRBJ1-1; D remains ambiguous. Germline V CDR1 and CDR2: SGHDT, YYEEEE. The CDR3 covers 11 residues. V gave up 5 bases and J gave up 2 bases, with 4 bases separating them. CDR3 protein: CASRGNTEAFF. The CDR3 DNA reads as TGTGCCAGCAGGGGCAACACTGAAGCTTTCTTT.

The chain recombines TRBV6-5 with TRBJ2-7; no clear D gene. Germline-derived CDR1 and CDR2 are MNHEY and SVGAGI. The CDR3 length is 16 residues. V was clipped by 2 bases and J by 2 bases, with 16 bases between them. The CDR3 coding sequence is TGTGCCAGCAGTTACACACCCCTCTGGGCGCCCTACGAGCAGTACTTC. As protein: CASSYTPLWAPYEQYF.

This chain joins TRBV28 and TRBJ2-7; 11 nucleotides align to TRBD1. This CDR3 has 19 residues. V was clipped by 3 bases and J by 4 bases; unmatched bases: 17. The V gene's germline CDR1 is MDHEN and CDR2 SYDVKM. Here the CDR3 DNA reads TGTGCCAGCAGTTTCCCCACCCGGACAGGGGGCGGCGACGTGTACGAGCAGTACTTC. Its protein product is CASSFPTRTGGGDVYEQYF. Drawing the rest from reference TRBV28 and TRBJ2-7, the complete variable domain is DVKVTQSSRYLVKRTGEKVFLECVQDMDHENMFWYRQDPGLGLRLIYFSYDVKMKEKGDIPEGYSVSREKKERFSLILESASTNQTSMYLCASSFPTRTGGGDVYEQYFGPGTRLTVT.

V and J are TRBV19 and TRBJ2-3; the match to TRBD1 covers 8 bases. The CDR3 has 15 amino acids. CDR1 is LNHDA and CDR2 is SQIVND in the germline V gene (reference sequence). The CDR3, as DNA: TGTGCTTCTAGTATGGGCAGGGGGCGAGGAGATACGCAGTATTTT. Translated: CASSMGRGRGDTQYF.